Each of the 19 T cell receptor beta chains below was sequenced from the same sample in a study of identifying expanded T cells in peripheral blood. Profiling relied on immunoSEQ multiplex PCR, and the TCRdb table lists in-frame clones only, not all of them. The top ten hold 18% of the sample, which has about 78,000 clones, around four fifths seen once. Sequences were obtained from blood. The receptors come from a person between 18 and 75 years old in good health.

J is TRBJ2-1 and V is TRBV19, with D perhaps matching TRBD1 (6 bases). CDR1 LNHDA and CDR2 SQIVND come from the germline V gene (reference sequence). The germline V and J ends were trimmed by 9 bases and 0 bases, with 18 bases remaining between them. There are 16 residues in the CDR3. The CDR3 coding sequence is TGTGCCAGCCATTCTGACAGGCCCAGCTCCTACAATGAGCAGTTCTTC. It yields the protein CASHSDRPSSYNEQFF.

The chain links TRBV4-3 to TRBJ2-3; D remains unclear. With 1 base removed from V and 2 bases from J, the gap between germline ends came to 10 bases. This CDR3 has 15 amino acids. The germline CDR1 and CDR2 sequences are LGHNA and YSLEER. For the CDR3, the DNA is TGCGCCAGCAGCCAAGTGGTAGTCAACACAGATACGCAGTATTTT. Its protein product is CASSQVVVNTDTQYF.

The chain uses TRBV6-4 and TRBJ2-1; TRBD2 is a possible D gene (6 bases). CDR3 length: 15 residues. CDR1 is MRHNA and CDR2 is SNTAGT in the germline V gene. Trimming cost V 5 bases and J 0 bases, with 11 bases left between them. The CDR3 here is CASSPFSGSYNEQFF. CDR3 coding DNA: TGTGCCAGCAGTCCTTTTAGCGGCTCCTACAATGAGCAGTTCTTC.

This clone was counted a single time. The gene calls are TRBV10-3 and TRBJ1-5, with a weak D call TRBD1 (6 bases). V lost 5 bases, J lost 0 bases, and 11 bases lay in between. CDR3 length: 15 residues. The germline V gene has CDR1 ENHRY and CDR2 SYGVKD. In nucleotides, the CDR3 is TGTGCCATCAGTCTGACAGGAAATAGCAATCAGCCCCAGCATTTT. It translates to CAISLTGNSNQPQHF.

The chain is built from TRBV28 and TRBJ2-3, with D perhaps TRBD1 or TRBD2 (6 bases each). This CDR3 spans 15 amino acids. CDR1 is MDHEN and CDR2 is SYDVKM in the germline V gene. Deletions cut 5 bases from V and 3 bases from J, with 15 bases between. The CDR3 sequence is CASSHQGGPTDTQYF. The CDR3 DNA follows: TGTGCCAGCAGTCACCAAGGGGGGCCGACAGATACGCAGTATTTT. The variable domain in full, completed from reference TRBV28 and TRBJ2-3, reads DVKVTQSSRYLVKRTGEKVFLECVQDMDHENMFWYRQDPGLGLRLIYFSYDVKMKEKGDIPEGYSVSREKKERFSLILESASTNQTSMYLCASSHQGGPTDTQYFGPGTRLTVL.

This chain links TRBV5-1 with TRBJ2-3; no clear D gene. Trimming took off 0 bases at V and 5 bases at J, with 13 bases between the two ends. Germline values: CDR1 SGHRS, CDR2 YFSETQ. The length of the CDR3 is 15 residues. The DNA of the CDR3 is TGCGCCAGCAGCTTGGATAGCTCTGGTTTAGATACGCAGTATTTT. Its protein product is CASSLDSSGLDTQYF.

The chain is built from TRBV7-2 and TRBJ2-5; D perhaps matches TRBD1 (6 bases). V lost 6 bases to trimming and J lost 0 bases, with 11 bases between them. This CDR3 has 14 residues. In germline, CDR1 is SGHTA, CDR2 FQGNSA. The CDR3 loop is CASRRRGNQETQYF. The CDR3 coding sequence is TGTGCCAGCAGACGTAGGGGGAACCAAGAGACCCAGTACTTC.

This clone has only one observation. The chain couples TRBV19 to TRBJ2-7; D gene ambiguous. V was cut by 6 bases and J by 4 bases, with 13 bases left in between. The CDR3 has 13 amino acids. Germline V gene lookup returns CDR1 LNHDA and CDR2 SQIVND (reference sequence). CDR3 coding DNA: TGTGCCAGTAGACCCAACGAGCTGTACGAGCAGTACTTC. Protein: CASRPNELYEQYF.

The chain joins TRBV7-2 to TRBJ2-3; 11 positions agree with TRBD2. Trimming removed 3 bases from V and 2 bases from J; junction bases left unmatched: 4. The CDR3 contains 16 residues. Germline CDR1 is SGHTA and CDR2 is FQGNSA. CDR3 coding DNA: TGTGCCAGCAGCTTGCTTAGCGGGAGGGCCACAGATACGCAGTATTTT. It encodes CASSLLSGRATDTQYF.

The V gene is TRBV2, the J gene TRBJ2-3, with 8 bases fitting TRBD1. This CDR3 has 14 residues. Losses at the gene ends were 8 bases for V and 1 base for J; bases not matched to a gene: 5. From germline, CDR1 is SNHLY and CDR2 FYNNEI. In DNA form, the CDR3 reads TGTGCCAGCGCCGGACAGGGTGGCACAGATACGCAGTATTTT. Protein: CASAGQGGTDTQYF.

The chain employs TRBV18 and TRBJ2-6; D gene ambiguous. CDR1 is KGHSH and CDR2 is LQKENI in the germline V gene. The germline V and J ends were trimmed by 6 bases and 4 bases, with 13 bases remaining between them. This CDR3 contains 15 residues. The CDR3 bases are TGTGCCAGCTCGCTTTCACAGTCCGGGGCCAACGTCCTGACTTTC. Residues: CASSLSQSGANVLTF. Full variable domain (outside the CDR3, taken from reference TRBV18 and TRBJ2-6): NAGVMQNPRHLVRRRGQEARLRCSPMKGHSHVYWYRQLPEEGLKFMVYLQKENIIDESGMPKERFSAEFPKEGPSILRIQQVVRGDSAAYFCASSLSQSGANVLTFGAGSRLTVL.

The chain combines TRBV6-1 with TRBJ2-5; the match to TRBD2 covers 7 bases. The J call may be faulty, since TRBJ2-7 better matches the DNA end. Germline CDR1 reads MNHNS; CDR2 reads SASEGT. There are 14 residues in the CDR3. The CDR3 loop is CASKLERDGVEQYF. CDR3 bases: TGTGCCAGCAAGCTGGAGCGGGACGGAGTCGAGCAGTACTTC.

The chain employs TRBV5-8 and TRBJ1-2, with D possibly TRBD1 on 5 matching bases. V lost 5 bases and J 5 bases, leaving 22 bases between the germline ends. This CDR3 region has 16 residues. Germline V gene lookup returns CDR1 SGHTS and CDR2 YDEGEE. CDR3 sequence reads: CASRAEGPYSHYGYTF. In DNA form, the CDR3 reads TGTGCCAGCAGGGCCGAGGGGCCGTATTCTCATTATGGCTACACCTTC. Full variable domain (rest looked up from reference TRBV5-8 and TRBJ1-2): EAGVTQSPTHLIKTRGQQATLRCSPISGHTSVYWYQQALGLGLQFLLWYDEGEERNRGNFPPRFSGRQFPNYSSELNVNALELEDSALYLCASRAEGPYSHYGYTFGSGTRLTVV.

The chain uses TRBV7-2 and TRBJ1-4; no definite D call. V lost 3 bases, J lost 5 bases, and 7 bases lay in between. The CDR3 totals 13 residues. Germline loops: CDR1 SGHTA, CDR2 FQGNSA. As DNA, the CDR3 is TGTGCCAGCAGCTTCTCACCAAATGAAAAACTGTTTTTT. It translates to CASSFSPNEKLFF.

The chain recombines TRBV13 with TRBJ2-1, with 7 positions matching TRBD2. This CDR3 has 14 residues. Germline trimming cut 5 bases from V and 10 bases from J; bases unmatched to any gene: 11. From germline, CDR1 is PRHDT and CDR2 FYEKMQ (reference sequence). CDR3 DNA: TGTGCCAGCAGCCGCTTAGCGGGCAAGGGGGAGCAGTTCTTC. It encodes CASSRLAGKGEQFF. The entire variable domain, with the rest obtained from reference TRBV13 and TRBJ2-1, is as follows: AAGVIQSPRHLIKEKRETATLKCYPIPRHDTVYWYQQGPGQDPQFLISFYEKMQSDKGSIPDRFSAQQFSDYHSELNMSSLELGDSALYFCASSRLAGKGEQFFGPGTRLTVL.

The chain has TRBV5-4 and TRBJ1-5, with a tentative D call TRBD1 (6 bases). V gave up 0 bases and J gave up 6 bases, with 7 bases separating them. Germline values: CDR1 SGHNT, CDR2 YYREEE (reference sequence). CDR3 length: 13 amino acids. The CDR3 DNA reads TGTGCCAGCAGCTTGGAAGGGGGTCAGCCCCAGCATTTT. This sequence encodes CASSLEGGQPQHF.

J is TRBJ2-5 and V is TRBV5-4, with 8 bases lining up with TRBD1. The CDR3 has 15 amino acids. Germline V gene lookup returns CDR1 SGHNT and CDR2 YYREEE (reference sequence). Trimming removed 0 bases from V and 4 bases from J; junction bases left unmatched: 5. In nucleotides, the CDR3 is TGTGCCAGCAGCTTGGCTGGCGGGACAGGAGAGACCCAGTACTTC. Amino acids: CASSLAGGTGETQYF.

The rearrangement links TRBV7-9 to TRBJ2-3; D possibly matches TRBD1 or TRBD2 (6 bases each). In germline, CDR1 is SEHNR, CDR2 FQNEAQ (reference sequence). The CDR3 covers 15 residues. With 1 base removed from V and 3 bases from J, the gap between germline ends came to 11 bases. CDR3 protein: CASSLGGAGTDTQYF. The CDR3 DNA reads as TGTGCCAGCAGCTTAGGGGGGGCTGGGACAGATACGCAGTATTTT.

J is TRBJ2-7 and V is TRBV27, with TRBD1 matching 11 bases. The CDR3 totals 15 residues. The trim removed 11 bases at V and 2 bases at J, leaving 11 bases unmatched. CDR1 and CDR2 from the germline V gene are MNHEY and SMNVEV (reference sequence). CDR3 region: CAGGRGQGGTYEQYF. The CDR3, as DNA: TGTGCCGGCGGGAGGGGACAGGGGGGAACCTACGAGCAGTACTTC.